This is a list of T cell receptor beta chains from one sample in a study of T cell responses to AZD1222 COVID-19 vaccine. Here immunoSEQ multiplex PCR was the method, and the copy in TCRdb shows in-frame clones only, minus some. The table lists 120,000 or so clones, about 89% of them singletons. Sequencing used peripheral blood, obtained on day 0 of AZD1222 vaccination. These receptors came from an adult in good health. The CDR3 runs from the conserved cysteine through the conserved F or W. The order of the fields is clone size, J gene, V gene, D gene, CDR3 protein, CDR3 DNA. D genes are given only for firm matches. Not every row has a clone size; where given, it reads once, few, many or a size class.

clone_size: .
j_call: TRBJ2-7
v_call: TRBV5-6
d_call: .
cdr3_aa: CASSSETWYNYEQYF
cdr3_nt: TGTGCCAGCAGCTCCGAGACATGGTACAACTACGAGCAGTACTTC

clone_size: .
j_call: TRBJ2-1
v_call: TRBV5-1
d_call: TRBD1
cdr3_aa: CASSAIGQGARNEQFF
cdr3_nt: TGCGCCAGCAGCGCAATAGGACAGGGGGCTCGGAATGAGCAGTTCTTC

clone_size: .
j_call: TRBJ2-1
v_call: TRBV19
d_call: .
cdr3_aa: CASSMPVGREQFF
cdr3_nt: TGTGCCAGTAGTATGCCAGTGGGCAGGGAGCAGTTCTTC

clone_size: .
j_call: TRBJ1-4
v_call: TRBV10-3
d_call: TRBD1
cdr3_aa: CAISPEDRADSEKLFF
cdr3_nt: TGTGCCATCAGTCCCGAGGACAGGGCCGACTCTGAAAAACTGTTTTTT

clone_size: .
j_call: TRBJ2-1
v_call: TRBV9
d_call: TRBD2
cdr3_aa: CASSPPGTSGYNEQFF
cdr3_nt: TGTGCCAGCAGCCCCCCCGGGACTAGCGGCTACAATGAGCAGTTCTTC

clone_size: .
j_call: TRBJ1-4
v_call: TRBV19
d_call: TRBD1
cdr3_aa: CASSGAGTANEKLFF
cdr3_nt: TGTGCCAGTAGTGGAGCCGGGACAGCGAATGAAAAACTGTTTTTT

clone_size: .
j_call: TRBJ1-6
v_call: TRBV5-6
d_call: .
cdr3_aa: CASSLRLTDNSPLHF
cdr3_nt: TGTGCCAGCAGCTTGAGGCTTACAGATAATTCACCCCTCCACTTT

clone_size: once
j_call: TRBJ2-5
v_call: TRBV15
d_call: TRBD2
cdr3_aa: CATSTGGGQETQYF
cdr3_nt: TGTGCCACCAGCACAGGCGGGGGACAAGAGACCCAGTACTTC

clone_size: .
j_call: TRBJ2-7
v_call: TRBV10-3
d_call: .
cdr3_aa: CAISEQGQQYF
cdr3_nt: TGTGCCATCAGTGAACAGGGACAGCAGTACTTC

clone_size: .
j_call: TRBJ2-3
v_call: TRBV6-5
d_call: .
cdr3_aa: CASSLRGGTDTQYF
cdr3_nt: TGTGCCAGCAGTTTGCGGGGAGGCACAGATACGCAGTATTTT

clone_size: .
j_call: TRBJ2-1
v_call: TRBV7-2
d_call: .
cdr3_aa: CASSLDRETFSYNEQFF
cdr3_nt: TGTGCCAGCAGCTTAGATCGGGAGACCTTCTCCTACAATGAGCAGTTCTTC

clone_size: .
j_call: TRBJ2-2
v_call: TRBV5-1
d_call: .
cdr3_aa: CASSLGLVGVGGELFF
cdr3_nt: TGCGCCAGCAGCTTGGGCCTGGTTGGGGTAGGCGGGGAGCTGTTTTTT

clone_size: .
j_call: TRBJ1-5
v_call: TRBV2
d_call: .
cdr3_aa: CASSEGNQPQHF
cdr3_nt: TGTGCCAGCAGTGAGGGGAATCAGCCCCAGCATTTT

clone_size: .
j_call: TRBJ2-2
v_call: TRBV7-2
d_call: .
cdr3_aa: CASSITGTGELFF
cdr3_nt: TGTGCCAGCAGCATAACGGGAACCGGGGAGCTGTTTTTT

clone_size: .
j_call: TRBJ1-1
v_call: TRBV9
d_call: .
cdr3_aa: CASSVKGEGATEAFF
cdr3_nt: TGTGCCAGCAGCGTTAAGGGGGAAGGCGCCACTGAAGCTTTCTTT

clone_size: .
j_call: TRBJ1-1
v_call: TRBV27
d_call: .
cdr3_aa: CASRRQQHTEAFF
cdr3_nt: TGTGCCAGCAGGCGACAGCAACACACTGAAGCTTTCTTT

clone_size: .
j_call: TRBJ2-2
v_call: TRBV3-1/TRBV3-2
d_call: TRBD2
cdr3_aa: CASSPGLAGNTGELFF
cdr3_nt: TGTGCCAGCAGCCCCGGACTAGCTGGGAACACCGGGGAGCTGTTTTTT

clone_size: .
j_call: TRBJ1-2
v_call: TRBV19
d_call: .
cdr3_aa: CASSMSLLANYGYTF
cdr3_nt: TGTGCCAGTAGTATGTCGTTATTGGCTAACTATGGCTACACCTTC

clone_size: few
j_call: TRBJ1-4
v_call: TRBV5-1
d_call: .
cdr3_aa: CASSLGPGLDEKLFF
cdr3_nt: TGCGCCAGCAGCTTGGGGCCCGGGTTAGATGAAAAACTGTTTTTT

clone_size: .
j_call: TRBJ1-1
v_call: TRBV6-6
d_call: TRBD1
cdr3_aa: CATSQGAVTREAFF
cdr3_nt: TGTGCCACCTCACAGGGGGCCGTAACCCGGGAAGCTTTCTTT

clone_size: .
j_call: TRBJ1-3
v_call: TRBV6-5
d_call: TRBD1
cdr3_aa: CASSQDRASGNTIYF
cdr3_nt: TGTGCCAGCAGCCAGGACAGGGCCTCTGGAAACACCATATATTTT

clone_size: .
j_call: TRBJ2-1
v_call: TRBV27
d_call: TRBD2
cdr3_aa: CASSYTLAGGPSEQFF
cdr3_nt: TGTGCCAGCAGTTACACCCTAGCGGGAGGGCCTAGTGAGCAGTTCTTC

clone_size: .
j_call: TRBJ2-1
v_call: TRBV28
d_call: TRBD2
cdr3_aa: CASSSMGLEPYNEQFF
cdr3_nt: TGTGCCAGCAGTTCGATGGGACTAGAACCCTACAATGAGCAGTTCTTC

clone_size: .
j_call: TRBJ2-2
v_call: TRBV7-7
d_call: .
cdr3_aa: CASSRTETGELFF
cdr3_nt: TGTGCCAGCAGTCGGACAGAGACCGGGGAGCTGTTTTTT

clone_size: .
j_call: TRBJ2-3
v_call: TRBV30
d_call: TRBD2
cdr3_aa: CAWSKAGLTDTQYF
cdr3_nt: TGTGCCTGGAGTAAAGCGGGACTCACAGATACGCAGTATTTT

clone_size: .
j_call: TRBJ1-2
v_call: TRBV29-1
d_call: .
cdr3_aa: CSVEVLNTGGFDYGYTF
cdr3_nt: TGCAGCGTTGAAGTCCTCAATACAGGTGGCTTTGACTATGGCTACACCTTC

clone_size: .
j_call: TRBJ2-5
v_call: TRBV6-5
d_call: .
cdr3_aa: CASIGYRETQYF
cdr3_nt: TGTGCCAGCATTGGGTATCGAGAGACCCAGTACTTC

clone_size: .
j_call: TRBJ1-1
v_call: TRBV5-5
d_call: .
cdr3_aa: CASSLGARTEAFF
cdr3_nt: TGTGCCAGCAGCTTGGGAGCGCGCACTGAAGCTTTCTTT

clone_size: once
j_call: TRBJ1-4
v_call: TRBV18
d_call: .
cdr3_aa: CASSLTGKEKLFF
cdr3_nt: TGTGCCAGCTCACTTACAGGGAAGGAAAAACTGTTTTTT

clone_size: .
j_call: TRBJ1-1
v_call: TRBV7-9
d_call: .
cdr3_aa: CASSSPTTREGQQNTEAFF
cdr3_nt: TGTGCCAGCAGCTCACCCACTACTCGCGAGGGACAACAGAACACTGAAGCTTTCTTT

clone_size: .
j_call: TRBJ2-2
v_call: TRBV3-1/TRBV3-2
d_call: TRBD1
cdr3_aa: CASSSQGVGTGELFF
cdr3_nt: TGTGCCAGCAGCTCACAGGGGGTAGGGACCGGGGAGCTGTTTTTT

clone_size: .
j_call: TRBJ1-2
v_call: TRBV30
d_call: .
cdr3_aa: CAWISRSPTGGYTF
cdr3_nt: TGTGCCTGGATCTCCCGGAGTCCCACAGGGGGCTACACCTTC

clone_size: .
j_call: TRBJ2-1
v_call: TRBV7-3
d_call: TRBD1
cdr3_aa: CASSFRDRGGGEQFF
cdr3_nt: TGTGCCAGCAGCTTCCGAGACAGGGGTGGGGGTGAGCAGTTCTTC

clone_size: once
j_call: TRBJ1-4
v_call: TRBV29-1
d_call: .
cdr3_aa: CSVEEKGTTLFF
cdr3_nt: TGCAGCGTTGAAGAGAAAGGGACAACACTGTTTTTT

clone_size: once
j_call: TRBJ1-2
v_call: TRBV2
d_call: .
cdr3_aa: CASKGEYYGYTF
cdr3_nt: TGTGCCAGCAAGGGGGAGTACTATGGCTACACCTTC